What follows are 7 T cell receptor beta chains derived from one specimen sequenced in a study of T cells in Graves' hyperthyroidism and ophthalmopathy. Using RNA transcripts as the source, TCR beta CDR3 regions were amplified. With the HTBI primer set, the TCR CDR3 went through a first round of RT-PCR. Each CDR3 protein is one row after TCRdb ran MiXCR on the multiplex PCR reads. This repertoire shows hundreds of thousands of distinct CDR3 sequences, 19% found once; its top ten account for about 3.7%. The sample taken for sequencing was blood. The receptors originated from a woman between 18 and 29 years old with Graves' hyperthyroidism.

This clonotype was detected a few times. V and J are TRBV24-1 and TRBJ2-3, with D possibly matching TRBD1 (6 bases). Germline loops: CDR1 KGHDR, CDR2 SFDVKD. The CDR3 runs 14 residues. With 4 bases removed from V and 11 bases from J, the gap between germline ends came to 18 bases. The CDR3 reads CATSEPGTPGGQYF. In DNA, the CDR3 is TGTGCCACCAGTGAGCCCGGGACACCGGGTGGGCAGTATTTT.

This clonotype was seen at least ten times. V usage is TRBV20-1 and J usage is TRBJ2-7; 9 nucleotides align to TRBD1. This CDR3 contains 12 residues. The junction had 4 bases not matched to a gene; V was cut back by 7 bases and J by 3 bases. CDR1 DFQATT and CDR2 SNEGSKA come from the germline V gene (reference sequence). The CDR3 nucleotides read TGCAGTGGGCGGGACAGGGTCTACGAGCAGTACTTC. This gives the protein CSGRDRVYEQYF.

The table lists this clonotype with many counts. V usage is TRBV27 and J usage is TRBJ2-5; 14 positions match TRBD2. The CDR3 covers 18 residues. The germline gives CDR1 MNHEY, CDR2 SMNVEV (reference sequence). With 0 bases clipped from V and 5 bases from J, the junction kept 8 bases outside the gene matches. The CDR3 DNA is TGTGCCAGCAGTTTATCCGCGACTAGCGGGGGGGCCAAGGAGACCCAGTACTTC. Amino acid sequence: CASSLSATSGGAKETQYF.

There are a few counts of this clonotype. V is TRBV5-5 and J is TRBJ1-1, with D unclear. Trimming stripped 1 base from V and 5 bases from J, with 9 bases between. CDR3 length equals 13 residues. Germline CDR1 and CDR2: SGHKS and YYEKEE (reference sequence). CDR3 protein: CASSLWGFTEAFF. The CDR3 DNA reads TGTGCCAGCAGCTTGTGGGGTTTTACTGAAGCTTTCTTT.

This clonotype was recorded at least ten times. CDR3 amino acids: CAISPRAGTEAFF. CDR3 nucleotides: TGTGCCATCAGCCCCAGGGCGGGCACTGAAGCTTTCTTT. The genes are TRBV10-3 and TRBJ1-1; TRBD1 is a possible D gene (5 bases). The V gene's germline CDR1 is ENHRY and CDR2 SYGVKD. This CDR3 has 13 residues. V lost 6 bases and J lost 4, with 12 bases in between.

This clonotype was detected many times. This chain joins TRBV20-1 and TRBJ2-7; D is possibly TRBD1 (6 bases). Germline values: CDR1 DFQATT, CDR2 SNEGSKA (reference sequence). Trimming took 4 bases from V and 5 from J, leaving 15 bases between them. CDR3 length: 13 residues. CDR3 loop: CSATPGTPHEQYF. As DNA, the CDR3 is TGCAGTGCTACCCCCGGGACACCCCACGAGCAGTACTTC.

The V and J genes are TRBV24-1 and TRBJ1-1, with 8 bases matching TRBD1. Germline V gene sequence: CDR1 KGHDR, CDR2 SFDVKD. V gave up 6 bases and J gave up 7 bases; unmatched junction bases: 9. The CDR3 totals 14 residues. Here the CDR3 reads CATSPGQGFGEAFF. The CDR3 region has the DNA TGTGCCACCAGTCCAGGACAGGGTTTTGGTGAAGCTTTCTTT.